Here is one TCR beta chain with its context. This clonotype was counted ten times or more. This clone's antigen is unknown. Per-nucleotide qualities are absent, and no much larger clonotype sits a single base away. The CDR3, cysteine through phenylalanine, is 16 amino acids long. Only the CDR3 DNA stays, 48 bases, in frame from base 1. CDR1 and CDR2 are drawn from the germline V gene (reference sequence): SEHNR, FQNEAQ. Trimming removed 0 bases from V and 6 bases from J, leaving 18 bases between the germline ends. Stable Graves' hyperthyroidism was defined as the absence of progression to ophthalmopathy over 18 months of follow-up. Hyperthyroidism patients were newly diagnosed, had a disease duration of under 2 months, and were aged 18 to 65 years. The study excluded patients with uncontrolled infections, other autoimmune diseases, pregnancy or lactation. Clinical symptoms, serum thyroxine and TRAb, thyroid ultrasound, and orbital computed tomography formed the basis for the diagnoses. Ficoll-Paque density gradient centrifugation was used to isolate PBMCs from about 10 ml of fresh peripheral blood. Trizol reagent was used to extract total RNA, and RNA quality was then checked on an Agilent 2100 Bioanalyzer.

The TCR beta CDR3 regions were amplified from the RNA transcripts. A first-round RT-PCR of the TCR CDR3 used the HTBI primer set with the Qiagen OneStep RT-PCR kit. A second multiplex PCR round built the libraries, followed by size selection and purification. Sequencing of the libraries was done on an Illumina HiSeq2000 using paired-end 100 bp reads. In the paper's pipeline: Raw data were processed with SOAPnuke, discarding reads with adapters, uncalled bases, mean Phred below 15, or no exact constant-primer or identifier match. High-quality paired reads were merged with COPE v1.2.5, and unique nucleotide sequences were defined as clonotypes. MiTCR v1.1 was used to align clonotypes to the IMGT TRBV, TRBD and TRBJ reference segments. Analysis was restricted to V-J combinations with a frequency above 0.0001, which covered roughly 99% of repertoires. The TCS score was defined as F50 (clonal expansion) divided by E x V (chaos), with BLOSUM62-based TCRdist calculated between CDR3 peptides within each V-J. Welch's t-statistics and random forest reduced fewer than 600 V-J features to around 14, which were used in a naive Bayes classifier (R e1071). TCRdb reran the public reads through fastp at Q25 and MiXCR, keeping productive beta chains. All rows with the same CDR3 protein become a single entry with the most common DNA and genes. TCRdb, not the original authors, processed these V and J calls. In this sample the table shows approximately 430,000 distinct CDR3 sequences, approximately 14% of which occur a single time. Approximately 8% of the sample is held by the ten biggest clonotypes.

The sample belongs to a study of T cells in Graves' hyperthyroidism and ophthalmopathy (dated by TCRdb to the late 2010s). In terms of the full investigation: Peripheral blood samples were taken at initial diagnosis, before any treatment was given. To identify TCR V-J signatures that set the groups apart, the researchers used a discovery cohort of about a hundred patients, made up of around 42 with Graves' ophthalmopathy and some 58 with stable Graves' hyperthyroidism. Prospective prediction of ophthalmopathy was tested in an independent validation cohort consisting of roughly 19 hyperthyroidism patients and approximately 16 patients who later progressed to ophthalmopathy. The 100 discovery patients were divided at random into training and test sets in a 7:3 ratio. In more than five Graves' hyperthyroidism patients, the study also compared T-cell repertoires from thyroid tissue with T-cell repertoires from blood. Once sampling was done, hyperthyroidism patients were given methimazole at a starting dose of 30 mg daily, whereas ophthalmopathy patients were given high-dose intravenous methylprednisolone. The paper describes TCR Vbeta CDR3 sequencing of 135 peripheral blood samples, made up of fewer than 50 ophthalmopathy patients, 70 to 75 hyperthyroidism patients and roughly 17 progressor patients. The full study reports these points: No statistical method was used to set the sample size in advance, and investigators knew the group allocation. In validation, the model predicted progression to ophthalmopathy a median of approximately 6.3 months before onset, with roughly 68% sensitivity and roughly 77% specificity. Most expanded thyroid clonotypes (frequency above 0.001) were also found in blood, which suggests that blood repertoires may mirror thyroid immune responses. A model built on a 13 V-J signature distinguished ophthalmopathy from stable hyperthyroidism, reaching approximately 89% sensitivity and around 81% specificity in cross-validation and 80%/75% in testing.

The sample was blood. The chain is assembled from TRBV7-9 and TRBJ2-7, with an unclear D gene assignment. This TCR was recovered from a woman between 18 and 30 years old with Graves' hyperthyroidism. The nucleotide sequence is given as TGTGCCAGCAGCTTAGCTGGTCGGCGGACCGTGTCCGAGCAGTACTTC. This codes for CASSLAGRRTVSEQYF.